What follows describes a single T cell receptor beta chain. What it binds is not known. The record originates from a study of cytomegalovirus exposure and HLA in healthy donors. Overall study results and limits: Later work showed greater clonal expansion in HLA-associated TCR beta chains than in equally common others. The study recorded 164 TCR beta chains that were cytomegalovirus-associated. In a later analysis, at a false discovery rate of 0.05, about 17,000 TCR beta sequences matched HLA alleles.

Donors had nominal health at sampling but likely had unrecorded immune exposures. The PCR contained 60 Vbeta and 13 Jbeta primers. Sequenced by immunoSEQ multiplex PCR; TCRdb stores in-frame clones only, minus some. The table records some 96,000 clones, roughly 76% of them present only once. The V gene end was trimmed by 4 bases and the J gene end by 4 bases; junction bases not matched to a gene: 7. CDR3 size: 14 residues. Per germline, CDR1 KGHSH and CDR2 LQKENI. Source material: PBMCs. The TCR originated in a man aged 35 to 55 in good health and CMV-seronegative. V and J are TRBV18 and TRBJ2-7, with 7 positions matching TRBD1. CDR3 in amino acids: CASSQTTGTYEQYF. CDR3 nucleotides: TGTGCCAGCTCACAAACGACAGGGACGTACGAGCAGTACTTC.